This T cell receptor (beta chain) was captured by sequencing in a study of regulatory T cells in long-lasting Graves disease (dated by TCRdb to about 2021). With respect to the entire study: Persistent Graves' disease was defined as antithyroid drug treatment for over 5 years with persistently positive TSH receptor autoantibodies. The study was conducted in China and was registered as a clinical trial. TCR sequencing covered 13 persistent and 20 newly diagnosed Graves' disease patients, some 33 samples in total. Antithyroid drugs had been taken for about 9.7 years on average by persistent Graves' disease patients in the clinical cohort. Patients with persistent Graves' disease were compared with patients with newly diagnosed Graves' disease using TCR sequencing and RNA sequencing of peripheral blood. Study-wide findings and limitations: The authors noted that the small sample size was a limitation that may lower accuracy. Sequencing and analysis were restricted to the TCR beta chain. Persistent patients shared more public clonotypes among themselves (around 2,800) than newly diagnosed patients did (approximately 900). Compared with newly diagnosed patients, persistent Graves' disease patients had lower TCR Shannon entropy and fewer highly expanded clones, which suggests clonal expansion. Because the primary lesion, thyroid tissue, could not be accessed, the study looked at peripheral blood alone. Preferential use of TRBV28, TRBJ1-2 and TRBJ2-5 was observed in persistent disease, whereas TRBV20-1 and TRBJ2-1 were favored in newly diagnosed disease.

From cysteine to phenylalanine, the CDR3 is 11 amino acids long. Only CDR3 DNA is held: 33 bases, read in frame from base 1. V was cut back by 9 bases and J by 6 bases, leaving a gap of 11 bases between them. Via the germline V gene (reference sequence), CDR1 is LNHDA and CDR2 SQIVND. The library was built by means of multiplex PCR. Sequencing was carried out with an Illumina HiSeq 4000. iRepertoire HTBI primers and Arm-PCR amplification of CDR3 regions were used to construct TCR beta libraries. Before sequencing, the PCR products underwent gel purification. In the paper's pipeline: Gene usage analysis of CDR3 amino acid clonotypes relied on the 60 or so TRBV and about 13 TRBJ segments identified across samples. Filtered high-quality paired reads were merged into contigs using COPE and FqMerger. Contigs were aligned with BLAST to IMGT TRBV, TRBD and TRBJ reference genes, and CDR3 was defined per IMGT. Clonotypes above 0.1% frequency were classified as highly expanded clones. Shannon entropy served as the measure of repertoire diversity, while the Gini coefficient captured V-J evenness. A clonotype was considered public if more than one individual shared it. Using fastp at Q25 and MiXCR, TCRdb reprocessed the public reads and kept productive beta chains. For every CDR3 protein sequence, its rows merge into one entry that carries the most common genes and DNA. These V and J calls derive from TCRdb rather than the authors' analysis. This sample holds 390,000 or so distinct CDR3 sequences; about 23% were observed only once. Around 30% of the sample rests with the top ten.

Worth noting for this clonotype: No antigen is known for it. This may arise from a read error, as a much more abundant clone is one base away.

This sample's time point label indicates: persistent/refractory GD, antithyroid drugs over 5 years with positive TRAb. RNA was extracted from PBMCs in TRIzol for both TCR sequencing and RNA sequencing. Graves' disease was diagnosed according to American Thyroid Association guidelines. Patients for the study were recruited at an endocrinology department in Xi'an, China. From each patient, around 8.3 milliliters of peripheral blood was collected into an EDTA anticoagulant tube. Ficoll Paque Plus density gradient separation was used to isolate PBMCs, and no further T cell sorting was performed. An Agilent 2100 Bioanalyzer and agarose gel were used to check RNA quality, while a NanoDrop 2000 measured RNA concentration.

The source is a woman aged 40 to 55 with Graves disease. Donor details come from another sample of the same person, matched by shared clones. The V and J segments used are TRBV19 and TRBJ1-2; confidence is insufficient to name the D gene. The sample in question was peripheral blood mononuclear cells (PBMCs), obtained when the disease was refractory, from a patient treated with antithyroid drugs. The bases read TGTGCCAGCGAGGAGGGAGATGGCTACACCTTC. Translated, this gives CASEEGDGYTF.